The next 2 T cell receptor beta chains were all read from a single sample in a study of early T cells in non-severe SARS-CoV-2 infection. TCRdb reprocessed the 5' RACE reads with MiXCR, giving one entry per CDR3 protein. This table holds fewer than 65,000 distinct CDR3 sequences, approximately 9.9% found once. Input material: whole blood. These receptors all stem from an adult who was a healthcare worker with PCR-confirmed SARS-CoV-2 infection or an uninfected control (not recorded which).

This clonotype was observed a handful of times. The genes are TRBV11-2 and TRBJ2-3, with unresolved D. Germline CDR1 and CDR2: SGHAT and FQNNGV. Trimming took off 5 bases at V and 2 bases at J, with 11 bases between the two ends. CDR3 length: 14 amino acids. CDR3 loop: CASSSSITTDTQYF. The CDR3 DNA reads TGTGCCAGCAGCAGTAGTATAACCACAGATACGCAGTATTTT. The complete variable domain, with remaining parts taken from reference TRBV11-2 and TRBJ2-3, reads EAGVAQSPRYKIIEKRQSVAFWCNPISGHATLYWYQQILGQGPKLLIQFQNNGVVDDSQLPKDRFSAERLKGVDSTLKIQPAKLEDSAVYLCASSSSITTDTQYFGPGTRLTVL.

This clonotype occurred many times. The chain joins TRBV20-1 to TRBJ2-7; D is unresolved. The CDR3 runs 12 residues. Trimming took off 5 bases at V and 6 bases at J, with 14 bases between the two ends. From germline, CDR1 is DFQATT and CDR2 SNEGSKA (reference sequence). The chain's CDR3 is CSALKGLREQYF. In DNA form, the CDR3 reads TGCAGTGCTCTAAAGGGCCTACGCGAGCAGTACTTC.